Reported below is one T cell receptor beta chain. The PCR was carried out with 60 Vbeta primers and 13 Jbeta primers. Clones were sequenced by immunoSEQ multiplex PCR, and TCRdb holds only the in-frame ones, with some missing. The sample records around 110,000 clones, roughly three fifths being singletons. The CDR3 runs to 15 residues. Germline loops: CDR1 SQVTM, CDR2 ANQGSEA. V lost 0 bases, J lost 5 bases, and 9 bases stayed unmatched. The sample originates from a study of cytomegalovirus exposure and HLA in healthy donors. J is TRBJ1-2 and V is TRBV29-1; the match to TRBD1 covers 7 bases. The sequenced sample was PBMCs. The TCR sequence derives from a woman between 35 and 50 years old in good health and CMV-seropositive. CDR3 DNA: TGCAGCGTTGAAGATCTTGACAGGGCAGGATATGGCTACACCTTC. It specifies CSVEDLDRAGYGYTF.